Presented here are 8 T cell receptor beta chains from one specimen sequenced in a study of blood T cell repertoires in COVID-19. The data were produced by immunoSEQ multiplex PCR, yet TCRdb's version contains in-frame clones alone and is incomplete. The data show 200,000 to 250,000 clones, just over 85% seen once. Material for sequencing was peripheral blood. All receptors derive from a man between 18 and 35 years old with active or convalescent COVID-19.

This chain joins TRBV9 and TRBJ1-2, with 7 bases lining up with TRBD1. CDR1 and CDR2 from the germline V gene are SGDLS and YYNGEE. This CDR3 has 15 residues. The V gene end was trimmed by 3 bases and the J gene end by 3 bases; junction bases not matched to a gene: 8. DNA of the CDR3: TGTGCCAGCAGCGCCTCCCAGGGGGTCGACTATGGCTACACCTTC. It codes for CASSASQGVDYGYTF.

The rearrangement joins TRBV6-6 to TRBJ2-5; TRBD2 agrees at 7 bases. The CDR3 is made up of 14 amino acids. The germline gives CDR1 MNHNY, CDR2 SVGAGI (reference sequence). Trimming at V came to 8 bases and at J to 4 bases, leaving 10 bases not matched to a gene. The DNA for the CDR3 is TGTGCCAGCTGGAGGGAGGGCCTTGGAGAGACCCAGTACTTC. It is translated as CASWREGLGETQYF.

The V call is TRBV28, the J call TRBJ2-7; D not certain. The CDR3 contains 14 residues. Germline CDR1 reads MDHEN; CDR2 reads SYDVKM. The V and J ends lost 7 bases and 1 base respectively, with 14 bases between them. CDR3 loop: CASTYTTQSYEQYF. DNA for the CDR3: TGTGCCAGCACTTACACGACACAGTCCTACGAGCAGTACTTC. Complete variable domain (other parts from reference TRBV28 and TRBJ2-7): DVKVTQSSRYLVKRTGEKVFLECVQDMDHENMFWYRQDPGLGLRLIYFSYDVKMKEKGDIPEGYSVSREKKERFSLILESASTNQTSMYLCASTYTTQSYEQYFGPGTRLTVT.

The gene calls are TRBV10-2 and TRBJ2-2, with 8 bases that match TRBD1. CDR3 length equals 15 residues. Germline-derived CDR1 and CDR2 are WSHSY and SAAADI. The junction had 5 bases not matched to a gene; V was cut back by 4 bases and J by 4 bases. The CDR3 DNA is TGCGCCAGCAGTGGCAGGGGGCACACCACCGGGGAGCTGTTTTTT. Its protein product is CASSGRGHTTGELFF.

The V call is TRBV10-2, the J call TRBJ2-3; 8 positions agree with TRBD2. CDR1 and CDR2 (germline): WSHSY, SAAADI. J lost 2 bases, V lost 3 bases, and 4 bases had no gene match. This CDR3 contains 15 residues. DNA for the CDR3: TGCGCCAGCAGTGACTTAGCGGGAACCACAGATACGCAGTATTTT. Translation gives CASSDLAGTTDTQYF.

The genes are TRBV9 and TRBJ1-6; TRBD1 might be the D (6 bases). Germline CDR1 and CDR2: SGDLS and YYNGEE. The CDR3 is made up of 15 amino acids. V lost 0 bases to trimming and J lost 5 bases, with 9 bases between them. The CDR3 coding sequence is TGTGCCAGCAGCGTAGGGCCAGGGGATAATTCACCCCTCCACTTT. Protein product: CASSVGPGDNSPLHF.

This chain connects TRBV30 to TRBJ2-7; D is possibly TRBD1 (6 bases). V was cut by 5 bases and J by 3 bases, with 14 bases left in between. The germline V gene has CDR1 GTSNPN and CDR2 SVGIG (reference sequence). The CDR3 covers 13 residues. CDR3 protein: CAWVPGDSYEQYF. The DNA for the CDR3 is TGTGCCTGGGTACCAGGGGATAGCTACGAGCAGTACTTC.

The rearrangement joins TRBV30 to TRBJ2-7, with 10 bases matching TRBD2. Trimming cost V 2 bases and J 0 bases; bases outside gene matches: 7. Germline V gene lookup returns CDR1 GTSNPN and CDR2 SVGIG (reference sequence). This CDR3 spans 16 amino acids. In DNA, the CDR3 is TGTGCCTGGAGTCCCGTGAGCGGGAGGGCCTCCTACGAGCAGTACTTC. Protein product: CAWSPVSGRASYEQYF.